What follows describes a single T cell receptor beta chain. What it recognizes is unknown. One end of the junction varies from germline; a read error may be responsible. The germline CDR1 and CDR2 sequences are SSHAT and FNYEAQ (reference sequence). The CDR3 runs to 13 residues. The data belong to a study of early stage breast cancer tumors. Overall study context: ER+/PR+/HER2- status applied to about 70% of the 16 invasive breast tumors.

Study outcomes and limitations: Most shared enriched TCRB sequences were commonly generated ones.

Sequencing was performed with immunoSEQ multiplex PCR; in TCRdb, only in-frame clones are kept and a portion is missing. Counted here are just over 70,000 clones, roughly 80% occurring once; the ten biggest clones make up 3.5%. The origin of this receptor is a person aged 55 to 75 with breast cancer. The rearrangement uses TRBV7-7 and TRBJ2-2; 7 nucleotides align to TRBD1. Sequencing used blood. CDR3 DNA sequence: TGTGCTAGCATCGACAGGGAGACCGGGGAGCTGTTTTTT. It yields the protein CASIDRETGELFF.